One sample yielded the 29 T cell receptor beta chains listed below, sequenced in a study of T cells in Graves' hyperthyroidism and ophthalmopathy (dated by TCRdb to the late 2010s). The method was multiplex PCR. This sample was sequenced with an Illumina HiSeq 2000. Amplification of TCR beta CDR3 regions was carried out from RNA transcripts. A first-round RT-PCR of the TCR CDR3 used the HTBI primer set with the Qiagen OneStep RT-PCR kit. TCRdb itself trimmed the public reads at Q25 with fastp, ran MiXCR and retained productive beta chains. CDR3 protein sequences are deduplicated, and each keeps its most common genes and DNA. The table for this sample lists 300,000 to 450,000 distinct CDR3 sequences; about 14% of them were counted only once. The ten largest clones add up to 15% to 20% of the sample. Sequencing was carried out using blood. These receptors all come from a woman aged 30 to 39 with Graves' ophthalmopathy.

This clonotype showed up many times. V and J are TRBV28 and TRBJ2-7, with 7 nucleotides matching TRBD1. J gave up 2 bases and V 4 bases, and 5 bases lay outside the gene matches. The germline V gene encodes CDR1 MDHEN and CDR2 SYDVKM. The length of the CDR3 is 14 residues. The CDR3 nucleotides are TGTGCCAGCAGTTCGGCAGACAGGGCCTACGAGCAGTACTTC. Translated, it gives CASSSADRAYEQYF.

This clonotype has a count of ten or more. This chain uses TRBV6-2 or TRBV6-3 with TRBJ1-1, with D possibly being TRBD1 (5 bases). Trimming shortened V by 6 bases and J by 4 bases, and 9 bases separated the two germline ends. This CDR3 comprises 12 residues. In germline, CDR1 is MNHEY, CDR2 SVGEGT. The CDR3 region is CASSYRFTEAFF. DNA of the CDR3: TGTGCCAGCAGCTACAGGTTCACTGAAGCTTTCTTT.

In this sample, this clonotype turned up many times. The chain has TRBV28 and TRBJ2-3; 9 bases line up with TRBD1. The germline V gene encodes CDR1 MDHEN and CDR2 SYDVKM. This CDR3 region has 17 residues. The trim removed 5 bases at V and 6 bases at J, leaving 15 bases unmatched. The CDR3 reads CASSLTPGQGGSDTQYF. As DNA, the CDR3 is TGTGCCAGCAGTCTGACTCCGGGACAGGGAGGAAGTGATACGCAGTATTTT.

The chain combines TRBV4-1 with TRBJ2-1; 10 bases agree with TRBD1. V dropped 5 bases and J dropped 8; count of bases not matched to a gene: 9. The germline V gene has CDR1 MGHRA and CDR2 YSYEKL. The CDR3 length is 15 residues. The CDR3 reads CASSVRQGARYEQFF. The CDR3, as DNA: TGCGCCAGCAGCGTCCGACAGGGGGCGAGATATGAGCAGTTCTTC.

This clonotype was found many times. The V call is TRBV5-1, the J call TRBJ2-1; 10 bases map to TRBD2. The germline V gene encodes CDR1 SGHRS and CDR2 YFSETQ. The J segment lost 4 bases and the V segment lost 0 bases, leaving 1 base of the junction unmatched. The CDR3 is 15 amino acids. Here the CDR3 reads CASSLELAGYNEQFF. CDR3 nucleotides: TGCGCCAGCAGCTTGGAACTAGCGGGGTACAATGAGCAGTTCTTC.

This clonotype was detected many times. CDR3 sequence (DNA): TGCAGTCAAAAAGCGGGACAGGGACATACAGATACGCAGTATTTT. Its translation is CSQKAGQGHTDTQYF. The chain is built from TRBV20-1 and TRBJ2-3; 9 bases align to TRBD1. Unmatched junction bases numbered 12, after V lost 8 bases and J lost 3 bases. The CDR3 length is 15 residues. Germline CDR1 DFQATT, CDR2 SNEGSKA (reference sequence).

The CDR3 nucleotides are TGTGCCAGCAGCCATAACGAAGAGACCCAGTACTTC. This sequence encodes CASSHNEETQYF. The J gene is TRBJ2-5, the V gene TRBV7-2; no firm D call. Trimming took off 5 bases at V and 3 bases at J, with 7 bases between the two ends. Germline-derived CDR1 and CDR2 are SGHTA and FQGNSA. This CDR3 contains 12 residues.

V is TRBV9 and J is TRBJ2-3; D gene uncertain. CDR1 is SGDLS, CDR2 YYNGEE, per germline. V lost 0 bases, J lost 2 bases, and 10 bases lay in between. The CDR3 has 15 residues. The CDR3 DNA sequence: TGTGCCAGCAGCGTAGCGTTGAGAAACACAGATACGCAGTATTTT. Translation: CASSVALRNTDTQYF.

This clonotype showed up just a few times. The rearrangement uses TRBV19 and TRBJ1-4, with D possibly TRBD1 on 6 matching bases. The germline CDR1 and CDR2 sequences are LNHDA and SQIVND (reference sequence). Trimming stripped 7 bases from V and 7 bases from J, with 19 bases between. The CDR3 length is 15 residues. The CDR3 spells CASNEGGRPSEKLFF. CDR3 in DNA: TGTGCCAGTAATGAAGGGGGACGCCCATCTGAAAAACTGTTTTTT.

The table lists this clonotype with many counts. This chain connects TRBV18 to TRBJ1-1, with a weak D call TRBD1 (6 bases). Germline CDR1 is KGHSH and CDR2 is LQKENI. Trimming shortened V by 4 bases and J by 0 bases, and 9 bases separated the two germline ends. The CDR3 totals 14 residues. The CDR3 sequence: CASSLDRLNTEAFF. CDR3 in DNA: TGTGCCAGCTCACTAGACAGGTTGAACACTGAAGCTTTCTTT.

Many counts were recorded for this clonotype. The CDR3 sequence: CASSQSGLGFQYF. CDR3 bases: TGTGCCAGCAGCCAATCGGGGCTGGGGTTTCAGTACTTC. The V call is TRBV3-1, the J call TRBJ2-4; D possibly matches TRBD1 or TRBD2 (5 bases each). Trimming removed 2 bases from V and 11 bases from J, with 13 bases in between. CDR3 length: 13 residues. Germline CDR1 reads LGHDT; CDR2 reads YNNKEL (reference sequence). Full variable domain (rest looked up from reference TRBV3-1 and TRBJ2-4): DTAVSQTPKYLVTQMGNDKSIKCEQNLGHDTMYWYKQDSKKFLKIMFSYNNKELIINETVPNRFSPKSPDKAHLNLHINSLELGDSAVYFCASSQSGLGFQYFGAGTRLSVL.

This clonotype was detected many times. The V and J genes are TRBV7-9 and TRBJ2-3; possibly TRBD2 for D (6 bases). Germline CDR1 reads SEHNR; CDR2 reads FQNEAQ (reference sequence). The CDR3 contains 15 residues. The V gene lost 5 bases and the J gene lost 3 bases, with 15 bases spanning the gap. The CDR3 region is CASSLFGTETDTQYF. The CDR3 bases are TGTGCCAGCAGCCTATTTGGGACTGAGACAGATACGCAGTATTTT.

V is TRBV10-3 and J is TRBJ2-2; 7 bases agree with TRBD1. CDR1 is ENHRY, CDR2 SYGVKD, per germline. The CDR3 sequence is 15 residues long. Trimming removed 5 bases from V and 1 base from J; junction bases left unmatched: 4. The CDR3 protein is CAISSDRENTGELFF. CDR3 nucleotide sequence: TGTGCCATCAGTTCCGACAGGGAGAACACCGGGGAGCTGTTTTTT.

This clonotype occurred many times. The V call is TRBV27, the J call TRBJ2-7; 7 bases align to TRBD1. With V trimmed by 7 bases and J by 3 bases, 18 bases remained unmatched. CDR3 length equals 17 residues. Germline V CDR1 and CDR2: MNHEY, SMNVEV (reference sequence). The CDR3 sequence is CASTVQKSRTGHYEQYF. CDR3 nucleotides: TGTGCCAGCACCGTACAGAAGTCGAGGACAGGACACTACGAGCAGTACTTC.

This clonotype was found many times. The chain combines TRBV20-1 with TRBJ1-2; the D is unclear. The V and J ends lost 2 bases and 5 bases respectively, with 15 bases between them. The CDR3 is 14 residues long. Germline assignment: CDR1 DFQATT and CDR2 SNEGSKA (reference sequence). Here the CDR3 reads CSARKAVSLYGYTF. CDR3 nucleotides: TGCAGTGCTAGAAAGGCGGTCTCACTGTATGGCTACACCTTC.

This clonotype was detected ten times or more. V is TRBV11-2 and J is TRBJ2-1; a possible D gene is TRBD2 (5 bases). V lost 2 bases, J lost 1 base, and 12 bases lay in between. Germline V CDR1 and CDR2: SGHAT, FQNNGV. This CDR3 is 16 amino acids long. The CDR3 reads CASSLFVSASYNEQFF. The CDR3 DNA sequence: TGTGCCAGCAGCTTATTTGTTAGCGCTTCCTACAATGAGCAGTTCTTC.

This clonotype was observed many times. V is TRBV7-8 and J is TRBJ1-1; D is perhaps TRBD1 (6 bases). Trimming left V 5 bases short and J 1 base short, with 14 bases between. The CDR3 covers 15 residues. Germline V gene data show CDR1 as SGHVS and CDR2 as FQNEAQ. The DNA for the CDR3 is TGTGCCAGCAGCGGGGGGGGGCAGGGGAACACTGAAGCTTTCTTT. As protein: CASSGGGQGNTEAFF.

In its sample, this clonotype was seen a few times. This chain links TRBV9 with TRBJ2-5; 7 bases match TRBD2. The trim removed 0 bases at V and 5 bases at J, leaving 4 bases unmatched. CDR1 and CDR2 from the germline V gene are SGDLS and YYNGEE. The CDR3 is made up of 14 amino acids. CDR3 protein: CASSVEAGLETQYF. In DNA, the CDR3 is TGTGCCAGCAGCGTAGAAGCGGGGTTGGAGACCCAGTACTTC.

This clonotype occurred many times. The J gene is TRBJ2-3, the V gene TRBV28; either TRBD1 or TRBD2 may fit D (5 bases each). CDR1 is MDHEN and CDR2 is SYDVKM in the germline V gene. This CDR3 comprises 15 residues. Trimming stripped 9 bases from V and 4 bases from J, with 20 bases between. The DNA of the CDR3 is TGTGCCAGTGAACCCGGGACCCTAACCCCAGATACGCAGTATTTT. It codes for CASEPGTLTPDTQYF.

This clonotype has more than one count but fewer than ten. This may be a read error, as it is one base from a much larger clone. J is TRBJ2-5 and V is TRBV28; 7 bases line up with TRBD1. The CDR3 is made up of 15 amino acids. From germline, CDR1 is MDHEN and CDR2 SYDVKM. The ends lost 3 bases at V and 7 bases at J; junction bases unmatched: 11. CDR3 sequence (DNA): TGTGCCAGCAGTTTTCCGACAGGGAGCATCGTGACCCAGTACTTC. As protein: CASSFPTGSIVTQYF.

This clonotype was detected many times. The rearrangement joins TRBV20-1 to TRBJ1-5; D not resolved. CDR1 is DFQATT and CDR2 is SNEGSKA in the germline V gene (reference sequence). With 3 bases removed from V and 2 bases from J, the gap between germline ends came to 14 bases. This CDR3 is built from 15 residues. CDR3 nucleotides: TGCAGTGCTAGGCAAAACGGGGTTCGCAATCAGCCCCAGCATTTT. It yields the protein CSARQNGVRNQPQHF.

Worth noting for this clonotype: With a much larger clone just one base away, this may be a read error. J is TRBJ2-1 and V is TRBV12-3 or TRBV12-4, with D possibly being TRBD1 (5 bases). The J call is doubtful: the DNA matches TRBJ2-7 better. This CDR3 is built from 13 residues. CDR3 sequence: CASSATLDNEQYF. Here the CDR3 DNA reads TGTGCCAGCAGCGCGACACTGGACAATGAGCAGTACTTC.

In this sample, this clonotype turned up a few times. The chain recombines TRBV29-1 with TRBJ1-2; a weak D match, TRBD1 (6 bases). Germline V gene sequence: CDR1 SQVTM, CDR2 ANQGSEA. The ends were cut back, 7 bases at V and 3 bases at J, with 15 bases in the middle. The length of the CDR3 is 13 residues. This CDR3 is CSAGGGQHYGYTF. CDR3 DNA sequence: TGCAGCGCCGGTGGGGGGCAACACTATGGCTACACCTTC.

V usage is TRBV24-1 and J usage is TRBJ2-2; TRBD2 agrees at 11 bases. The CDR3 covers 15 residues. V was clipped by 2 bases and J by 9 bases; unmatched bases: 4. From germline, CDR1 is KGHDR and CDR2 SFDVKD. The CDR3 sequence is CATSDWASGGRELFF. For the CDR3, the DNA is TGTGCCACCAGTGATTGGGCTAGCGGGGGGAGGGAGCTGTTTTTT.

This clonotype was detected ten times or more. As DNA, the CDR3 is TGTGCCAGCAGCTTAGCCAACGGGGGGATATCTAGCACAGATACGCAGTATTTT. Its translation: CASSLANGGISSTDTQYF. V gene TRBV7-6 combines with J gene TRBJ2-3, with 7 bases fitting TRBD2. Germline trimming cut 0 bases from V and 0 bases from J; bases unmatched to any gene: 9. This CDR3 region has 18 residues. Germline-derived CDR1 and CDR2 are SGHVS and FNYEAQ.

This chain uses TRBV9 with TRBJ1-3; the D is unclear. This CDR3 spans 13 amino acids. Looked up from germline, CDR1 is SGDLS and CDR2 is YYNGEE. V was clipped by 3 bases and J by 2 bases, with 6 bases between them. CDR3 DNA sequence: TGTGCCAGCAGCGCAGGTCCTGGAAACACCATATATTTT. Its protein is CASSAGPGNTIYF.

The chain couples TRBV7-6 to TRBJ1-6, with unresolved D. The CDR3 length is 15 residues. Trimming shortened V by 1 base and J by 6 bases, and 10 bases separated the two germline ends. Germline V gene sequence: CDR1 SGHVS, CDR2 FNYEAQ. The CDR3 bases are TGTGCCAGCAGCTTAGACAGCGGAGTTAATTCACCCCTCCACTTT. It yields the protein CASSLDSGVNSPLHF.

This clonotype was found many times. The CDR3 nucleotides read TGTGCCACCAGTGACCGAGGGGGGTATGGCTACACCTTC. Its translation: CATSDRGGYGYTF. The chain recombines TRBV24-1 with TRBJ1-2, with D tentatively TRBD1 (6 bases). Germline V gene lookup returns CDR1 KGHDR and CDR2 SFDVKD. V lost 4 bases to trimming and J lost 5 bases, with 10 bases between them. This CDR3 spans 13 amino acids.

In its sample, this clonotype was seen many times. The rearrangement uses TRBV28 and TRBJ1-4; possibly TRBD1 for D (5 bases). Germline V gene data show CDR1 as MDHEN and CDR2 as SYDVKM. V lost 9 bases and J lost 11, with 13 bases in between. The CDR3 loop spans 11 amino acids. CDR3 nucleotides: TGTGCCAGTTCACGTGGGGGGAAACTGTTTTTT. Encoded protein: CASSRGGKLFF. Full variable domain (missing parts from reference TRBV28 and TRBJ1-4): DVKVTQSSRYLVKRTGEKVFLECVQDMDHENMFWYRQDPGLGLRLIYFSYDVKMKEKGDIPEGYSVSREKKERFSLILESASTNQTSMYLCASSRGGKLFFGSGTQLSVL.